This T cell receptor beta chain stems from a study of blood T cell repertoires in COVID-19. Study context: The origin of the acute and convalescent COVID-19 samples was the United States, Italy and Spain. Nucleic acid was either cDNA or gDNA, and it came from T cells, B-cell-depleted T cells, or PBMCs.

A single count supports this clone. Profiling relied on immunoSEQ multiplex PCR, and the TCRdb table lists in-frame clones only, not all of them. This table has about 230,000 clones, 86% appearing once. The receptor comes from a man aged 50-59 years with COVID-19, enrolled during active disease. Sequencing was done on a sample of peripheral blood.

CDR3 loop: CASSPREGSNTEAFF. The DNA of the CDR3 is TGTGCCAGCTCACCACGGGAGGGCTCGAACACTGAAGCTTTCTTT. The genes are TRBV18 and TRBJ1-1, with D hard to call. Germline loops: CDR1 KGHSH, CDR2 LQKENI. This CDR3 region has 15 residues. Between the trimmed V and J ends, which lost 1 base and 1 base, there was a span of 10 bases.